The rows below give T cell receptor beta chains drawn from one sample of a study of blood T cell repertoires in COVID-19. Assay used: immunoSEQ multiplex PCR; TCRdb lists only in-frame clones, some missing. The sample carries around 200,000 clones, roughly four fifths recorded once. The source material was peripheral blood. Source of these receptors: a human donor in a cohort sampled during active COVID-19. CDR3s include the opening cysteine and the closing phenylalanine or tryptophan.

>15|TRBV19
CASSMAGGNTGELFF
>12|TRBV7-6
CASSANQETQYF
>13|TRBV7-8
CASSFGGNEKLFF
>16|TRBV6-6
CASSKLRDKPTDTQYF
>15|TRBV6-5
CASSYGTSGVHEQFF
>13|TRBV7-8
CASSPTVGNTIYF
>14|TRBV13
CASSFGTANEKLFF
>16|TRBV6-1
CASSVGLAVNTGELFF
>15|TRBV5-1
CASRGGTTAFDEQFF
>12|TRBV12-3/TRBV12-4
CASSLRGDTQYF
>14|TRBV7-9
CASSWTSGEDTQYF
>13|TRBV5-1
CASSSDRAYEQYF
>12|TRBV29-1
CSVEGEDRGGTF
>15|TRBV6-4
CASSPQGVNTGELFF
>13|TRBV4-1
CASSQQSRETQYF
>17|TRBV19
CASSISSGQAYSYEQYF
>17|TRBV11-3
CASSLDAGTYLNTEAFF
>15|TRBV29-1
CSVEDLNSLPGELFF
>14|TRBV18
CASSRRTGEETQYF
>12|TRBV3-1/TRBV3-2
CASRDRGYEQYF
>15|TRBV2
CASSETGTRTDTQYF
>13|TRBV12-3/TRBV12-4
CASSLTRAEGYTF
>21|TRBV3-1/TRBV3-2
CASSQDRGLAGGPGSTDTQYF
>12|TRBV7-9
CASSFGNSPLHF
>14|TRBV5-1
CASSLRGRKAEAFF
>11|TRBV29-1
CSAYRPYEQYF
>18|TRBV24-1
CATSDETVGAFMNTEAFF
>16|TRBV4-2
CASSQDWTGRYNEQFF
>15|TRBV7-7
CASSKTGGVHNEQFF
>14|TRBV19
CASSTGQGFTGYTF
>16|TRBV18
CASSPLPTVESEKLFF
>14|TRBV5-5
CASSLAGTIYGYTF
>17|TRBV7-2
CASSLVRTSGYTGELFF
>14|TRBV6-5
CASSYSRLITEAFF
>15|TRBV20-1
CSASKVGGLQETQYF
>16|TRBV6-5
CASSYSGVFSGNTIYF
>13|TRBV25-1
CASSYRGAGELFF
>14|TRBV5-1
CASSLGASGGKLFF
>15|TRBV18
CASSPERGGETEAFF
>15|TRBV5-6
CASSLVDRSTYEQYF
>23|TRBV7-8
CASSQLPAGTSGGFLHTREALFF
>14|TRBV5-4
CASRPPQGSYGYTF
>15|TRBV5-1
CASSLKQGAGTEAFF
>15|TRBV7-2
CASSLASGQQETQYF
>16|TRBV4-1
CASSPYRLAGYETQYF
>13|TRBV10-3
CAISDDEGHEQYF
>16|TRBV5-1
CASSSTVQGPQETQYF
>12|TRBV18
CASSPPASGYTF
>14|TRBV13
CASSIPDREDTQYF
>15|TRBV27
CASSVGQSPHYGYTF
>14|TRBV11-2
CASSLRQGSYGYTF
>16|TRBV6-1
CASSEGTVGEAYGYTF
>18|TRBV27
CASSLGLAGGPNTDTQYF
>17|TRBV3-1/TRBV3-2
CASSRGPSRTVPEKLFF
>15|TRBV7-6
CASSFSGGAGETQYF